A selection of T cell receptor beta chains follows, all from one sample in a study of response to subunit inactivated influenza vaccine. TCRdb fed the RT-PCR reads into MiXCR, producing one record per CDR3 protein. The sample records 400,000 to 550,000 distinct CDR3 sequences, about 25% being singletons. The source was CD4+ T cells sorted from PBMCs, collected about 5 days after vaccination. These receptors were taken from a man aged 45-60 years who received an inactivated influenza vaccine. Each CDR3 is given with its conserved first and last residue. D genes are given only for firm matches. Size is stated for part of the rows, as once, few or many counts, or as a class when the clone is expanded.

d_gene	abundance	v_gene	j_gene	CDR3aa	CDR3nt
NA	few	TRBV7-2	TRBJ1-5	CASSDLTGINQPQHF	TGTGCCAGCAGCGACTTGACAGGAATCAATCAGCCCCAGCATTTT
TRBD1	NA	TRBV5-1	TRBJ2-7	CASSLAGTGGLEQYF	TGCGCCAGCAGCTTGGCTGGGACAGGGGGCCTCGAGCAGTACTTC
NA	many	TRBV5-1	TRBJ2-1	CASSDRYNEQFF	TGCGCCAGCAGCGATAGGTACAATGAGCAGTTCTTC
TRBD2	NA	TRBV7-6	TRBJ2-2	CASSLVGTTNTGELFF	TGTGCCAGCAGCTTAGTTGGGACTACTAACACCGGGGAGCTGTTTTTT
TRBD1	few	TRBV2	TRBJ1-1	CASSRVWDRGGTEAFF	TGTGCCAGCAGTAGGGTTTGGGACAGGGGTGGCACTGAAGCTTTCTTT
TRBD1	NA	TRBV5-1	TRBJ1-4	CASSPDRGRSEKLFF	TGCGCCAGCAGCCCGGACAGGGGGCGGAGTGAAAAACTGTTTTTT
NA	few	TRBV11-2	TRBJ2-6	CASSLGPHSGANVLTF	TGTGCCAGCAGCTTAGGACCGCACTCTGGGGCCAACGTCCTGACTTTC
TRBD2	few	TRBV9	TRBJ2-2	CASSASGTSASNTGELFF	TGTGCCAGCAGCGCGTCCGGGACTAGCGCTTCGAACACCGGGGAGCTGTTTTTT
NA	many	TRBV25-1	TRBJ1-4	CASSAAGSEKLFF	TGTGCCAGCAGTGCCGCGGGGAGTGAAAAACTGTTTTTT
NA	few	TRBV27	TRBJ1-1	CASSPEGRMVEAFF	TGTGCCAGCAGTCCCGAGGGGAGGATGGTTGAAGCTTTCTTT
TRBD1	NA	TRBV20-1	TRBJ1-5	CSAIDRVNQPQHF	TGCAGTGCTATAGACAGGGTCAATCAGCCCCAGCATTTT
NA	NA	TRBV2	TRBJ2-1	CASSDNEQFF	TGTGCCAGCTCTGACAATGAGCAGTTCTTC
NA	many	TRBV20-1	TRBJ2-3	CSAPGQLTDTQYF	TGCAGTGCACCTGGACAGTTAACAGATACGCAGTATTTT
NA	few	TRBV7-2	TRBJ1-6	CASSSDRRPLHF	TGTGCCAGCAGCTCGGACAGACGACCCCTCCACTTT
TRBD2	NA	TRBV7-2	TRBJ2-3	CASSLRSSGRGTDTQYF	TGTGCCAGCAGCTTACGGTCTAGCGGGAGGGGCACAGATACGCAGTATTTT
NA	NA	TRBV6-5	TRBJ2-4	CASSYSGLGASKNIQYF	TGTGCCAGCAGTTACTCGGGTCTTGGAGCCTCAAAAAACATTCAGTACTTC
TRBD2	NA	TRBV9	TRBJ2-3	CASSVASGATDTQYF	TGTGCCAGCAGCGTAGCTAGCGGGGCTACAGATACGCAGTATTTT
TRBD2	few	TRBV20-1	TRBJ2-5	CSADGLAGGRGQETQYF	TGCAGTGCTGACGGACTAGCGGGGGGGCGGGGCCAAGAGACCCAGTACTTC
TRBD1	NA	TRBV5-1	TRBJ2-7	CASSGGQGPYEQYF	TGCGCCAGCAGCGGTGGACAGGGACCCTACGAGCAGTACTTC
TRBD1	NA	TRBV27	TRBJ2-7	CASSLIRGQRHTYEQYF	TGTGCCAGCAGTTTAATTAGGGGACAGAGGCACACCTACGAGCAGTACTTC